This T cell receptor beta chain was identified during a study of shared clonotypes between healthy human individuals. Study-wide context: In total, the donors were a couple of women and a few men aged 18 to 49.

Adult donors, all healthy and HIV-negative, had no recent acute infections or vaccinations. Replicate PCRs run on sorted subsets employed approximately 0.2 ug DNA, some 33,000 T cell genomes. Clones were read by immunoSEQ multiplex PCR, and TCRdb kept only the in-frame ones, dropping some. The sample has around 1,000,000 clones; approximately 75% are singletons. Study results and caveats: The sampled material consisted only of blood, and tissue repertoires are likely to differ.

Comment on this clone: Its cognate antigen is unknown. A read error may account for a junction end that differs from germline.

The sequence derives from a man aged 18-30 years in good health. Some clones in this sample may be carry-over from other donors' samples. Sample: memory CD4+ T cells from PBMCs. Subset noted: CD45RA-negative fraction.

The CDR3 coding sequence is TGTGCCAGCAGCGAAGAGACAGGGTTGAATCAGCCCCAGCATTTT. Translation: CASSEETGLNQPQHF. The V call is TRBV2, the J call TRBJ1-5; TRBD1 aligns across 7 bases. From germline, CDR1 is SNHLY and CDR2 FYNNEI. This CDR3 spans 15 amino acids.